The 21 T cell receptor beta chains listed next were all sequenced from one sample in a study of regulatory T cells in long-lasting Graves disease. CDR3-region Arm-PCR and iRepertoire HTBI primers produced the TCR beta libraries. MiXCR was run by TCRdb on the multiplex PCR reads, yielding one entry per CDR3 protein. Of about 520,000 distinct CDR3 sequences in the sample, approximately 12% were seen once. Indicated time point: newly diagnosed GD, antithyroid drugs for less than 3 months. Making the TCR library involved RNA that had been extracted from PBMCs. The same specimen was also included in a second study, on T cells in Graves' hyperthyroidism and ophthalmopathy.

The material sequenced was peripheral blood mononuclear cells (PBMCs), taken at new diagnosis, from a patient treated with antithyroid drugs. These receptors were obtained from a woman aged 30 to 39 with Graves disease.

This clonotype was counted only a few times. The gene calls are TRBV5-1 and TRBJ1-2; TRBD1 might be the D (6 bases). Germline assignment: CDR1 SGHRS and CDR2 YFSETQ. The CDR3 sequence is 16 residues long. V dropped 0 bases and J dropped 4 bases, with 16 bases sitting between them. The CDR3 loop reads CASSLEPGATVYGYTF. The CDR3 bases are TGCGCCAGCAGCTTGGAACCGGGGGCTACTGTCTATGGCTACACCTTC.

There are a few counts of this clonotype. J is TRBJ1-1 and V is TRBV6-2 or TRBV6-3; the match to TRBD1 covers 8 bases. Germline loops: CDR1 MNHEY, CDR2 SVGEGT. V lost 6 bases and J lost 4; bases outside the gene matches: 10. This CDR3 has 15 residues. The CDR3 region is CASRLDRASSTEAFF. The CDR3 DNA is TGTGCCAGCAGGCTGGACAGGGCGAGTAGCACTGAAGCTTTCTTT.

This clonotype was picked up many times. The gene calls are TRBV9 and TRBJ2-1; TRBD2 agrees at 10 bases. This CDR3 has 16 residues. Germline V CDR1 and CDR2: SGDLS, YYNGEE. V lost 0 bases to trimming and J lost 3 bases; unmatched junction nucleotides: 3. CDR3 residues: CASSVASGGNYNEQFF. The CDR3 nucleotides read TGTGCCAGCAGCGTAGCTAGCGGGGGCAACTACAATGAGCAGTTCTTC.

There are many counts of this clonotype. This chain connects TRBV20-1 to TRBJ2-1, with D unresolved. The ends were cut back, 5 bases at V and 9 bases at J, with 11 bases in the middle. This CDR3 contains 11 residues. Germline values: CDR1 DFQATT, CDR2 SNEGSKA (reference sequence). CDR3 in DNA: TGCAGTGCTCCCCATTGGGCTGAGCAGTTCTTC. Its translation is CSAPHWAEQFF.

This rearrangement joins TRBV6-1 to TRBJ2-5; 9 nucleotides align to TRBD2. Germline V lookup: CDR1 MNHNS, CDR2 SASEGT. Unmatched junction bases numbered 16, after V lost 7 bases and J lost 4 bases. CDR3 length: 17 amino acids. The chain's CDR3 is CASNRGAGGARVETQYF. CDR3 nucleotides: TGTGCCAGCAACCGAGGGGCGGGAGGGGCCCGTGTAGAGACCCAGTACTTC.

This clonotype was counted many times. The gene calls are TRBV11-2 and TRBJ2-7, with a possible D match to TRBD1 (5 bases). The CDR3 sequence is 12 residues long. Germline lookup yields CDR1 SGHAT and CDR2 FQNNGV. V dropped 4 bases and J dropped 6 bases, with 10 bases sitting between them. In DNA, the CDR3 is TGTGCCAGCAGCTCCCAGGGCTTCGAGCAGTACTTC. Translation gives CASSSQGFEQYF.

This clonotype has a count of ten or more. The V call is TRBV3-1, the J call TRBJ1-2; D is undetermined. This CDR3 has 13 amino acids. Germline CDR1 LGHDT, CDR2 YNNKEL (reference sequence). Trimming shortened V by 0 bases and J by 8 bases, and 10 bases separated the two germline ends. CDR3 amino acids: CASSQDTGSGYTF. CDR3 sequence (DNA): TGTGCCAGCAGCCAAGATACGGGGTCCGGCTACACCTTC.

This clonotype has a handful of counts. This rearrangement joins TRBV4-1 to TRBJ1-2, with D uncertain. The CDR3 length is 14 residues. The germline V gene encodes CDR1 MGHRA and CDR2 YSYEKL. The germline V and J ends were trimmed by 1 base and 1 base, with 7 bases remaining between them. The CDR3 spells CASSQALFNYGYTF. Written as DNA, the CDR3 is TGCGCCAGCAGCCAAGCCCTCTTTAACTATGGCTACACCTTC.

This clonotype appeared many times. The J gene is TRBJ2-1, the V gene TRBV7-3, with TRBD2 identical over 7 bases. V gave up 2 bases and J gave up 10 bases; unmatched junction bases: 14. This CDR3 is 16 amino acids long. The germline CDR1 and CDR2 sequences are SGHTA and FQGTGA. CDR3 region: CASSLGRGGALGEQFF. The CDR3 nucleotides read TGTGCCAGCAGCTTAGGGAGGGGAGGGGCTTTGGGGGAGCAGTTCTTC.

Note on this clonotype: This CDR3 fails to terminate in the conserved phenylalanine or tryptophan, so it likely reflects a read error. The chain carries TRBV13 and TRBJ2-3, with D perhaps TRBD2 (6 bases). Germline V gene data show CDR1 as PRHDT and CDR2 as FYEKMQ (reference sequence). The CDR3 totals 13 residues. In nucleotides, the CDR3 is TGCGCCAGCAGCGGCGGGGCGCGAGGTACGCAGTATTTG. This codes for CASSGGARGTQYL.

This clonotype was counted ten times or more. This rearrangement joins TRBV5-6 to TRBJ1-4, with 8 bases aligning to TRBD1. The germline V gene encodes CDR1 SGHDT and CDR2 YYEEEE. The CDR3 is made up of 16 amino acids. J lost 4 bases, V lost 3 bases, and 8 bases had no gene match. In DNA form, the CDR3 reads TGTGCCAGCAGCTCGGACAGGGAAGGGCTTAATGAAAAACTGTTTTTT. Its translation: CASSSDREGLNEKLFF.

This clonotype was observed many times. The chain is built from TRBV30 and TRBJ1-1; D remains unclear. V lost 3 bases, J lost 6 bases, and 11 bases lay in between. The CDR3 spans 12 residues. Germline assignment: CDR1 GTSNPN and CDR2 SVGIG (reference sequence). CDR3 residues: CAWSALQAEAFF. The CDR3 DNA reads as TGTGCCTGGAGCGCATTGCAGGCTGAAGCTTTCTTT. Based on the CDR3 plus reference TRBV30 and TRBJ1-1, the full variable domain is SQTIHQWPATLVQPVGSPLSLECTVEGTSNPNLYWYRQAAGRGLQLLFYSVGIGQISSEVPQNLSASRPQDRQFILSSKKLLLSDSGFYLCAWSALQAEAFFGQGTRLTVV.

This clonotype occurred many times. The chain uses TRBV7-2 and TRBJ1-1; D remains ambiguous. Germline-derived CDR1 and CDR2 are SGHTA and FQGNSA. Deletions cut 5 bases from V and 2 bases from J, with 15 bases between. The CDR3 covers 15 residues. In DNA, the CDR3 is TGTGCCAGCAGCCCGGCCGGTGTTCGAAACACTGAAGCTTTCTTT. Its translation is CASSPAGVRNTEAFF.

As DNA, the CDR3 is TGTGCCAGCAGCAACAAGGCTTACGAGCAGTACTTC. This codes for CASSNKAYEQYF. J is TRBJ2-7 and V is TRBV10-3; unclear D gene. With 10 bases removed from V and 4 bases from J, the gap between germline ends came to 14 bases. The CDR3 contains 12 residues. The germline gives CDR1 ENHRY, CDR2 SYGVKD.

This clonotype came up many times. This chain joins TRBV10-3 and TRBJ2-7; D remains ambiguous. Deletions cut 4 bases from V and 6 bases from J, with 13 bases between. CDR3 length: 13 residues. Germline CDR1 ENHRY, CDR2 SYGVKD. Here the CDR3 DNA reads TGTGCCATCAGTGCGCTAGGCACGACCGAGCAGTACTTC. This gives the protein CAISALGTTEQYF.

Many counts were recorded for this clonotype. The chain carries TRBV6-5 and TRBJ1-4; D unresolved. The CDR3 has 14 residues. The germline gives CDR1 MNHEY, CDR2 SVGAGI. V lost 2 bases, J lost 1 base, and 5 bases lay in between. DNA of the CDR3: TGTGCCAGCAGTTACAGTGTAACTAATGAAAAACTGTTTTTT. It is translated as CASSYSVTNEKLFF.

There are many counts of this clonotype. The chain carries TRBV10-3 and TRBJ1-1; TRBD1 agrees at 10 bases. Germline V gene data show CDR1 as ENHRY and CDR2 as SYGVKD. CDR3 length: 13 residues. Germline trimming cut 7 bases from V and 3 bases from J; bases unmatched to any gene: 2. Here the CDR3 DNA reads TGTGCCATCAAGGGGACAGGGGACACTGAAGCTTTCTTT. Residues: CAIKGTGDTEAFF.

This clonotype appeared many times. CDR3 nucleotides: TGTGCCTGGAGGGCCCTTTCGGCCCCAGGGTCCGAGCAGTACTTC. Residues: CAWRALSAPGSEQYF. V gene TRBV30 combines with J gene TRBJ2-7, with D perhaps matching TRBD1 (5 bases). Germline CDR1 and CDR2: GTSNPN and SVGIG (reference sequence). The CDR3 is 15 amino acids. V lost 3 bases and J 6 bases, leaving 21 bases between the germline ends.

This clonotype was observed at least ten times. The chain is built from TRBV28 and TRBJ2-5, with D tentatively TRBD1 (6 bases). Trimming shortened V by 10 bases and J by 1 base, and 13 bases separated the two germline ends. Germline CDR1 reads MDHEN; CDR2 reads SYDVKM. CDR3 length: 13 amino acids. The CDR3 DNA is TGTGCCATCCGACAGGTCTTCCAAGAGACCCAGTACTTC. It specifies CAIRQVFQETQYF.

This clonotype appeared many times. CDR3 DNA sequence: TGTGCCAGCAAGCAGTATATGCAAGAGACCCAGTACTTC. Its translation is CASKQYMQETQYF. The chain links TRBV6-1 to TRBJ2-5, with D hard to call. Germline CDR1 is MNHNS and CDR2 is SASEGT. This CDR3 region has 13 residues. The ends were cut back, 7 bases at V and 2 bases at J, with 11 bases in the middle.

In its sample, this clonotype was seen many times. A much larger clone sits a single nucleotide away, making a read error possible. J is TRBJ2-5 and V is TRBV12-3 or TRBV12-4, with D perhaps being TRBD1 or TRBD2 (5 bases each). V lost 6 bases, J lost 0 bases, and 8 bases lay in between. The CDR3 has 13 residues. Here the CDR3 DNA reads TGTGCCAGCAGCTCGGGACACCAAGAGACCCAGTACTTC. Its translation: CASSSGHQETQYF.